This TCR beta chain emerged from a study of blood T cell repertoires in COVID-19. Trimming took 4 bases from V and 3 from J; bases not matched to a gene: 7. This CDR3 contains 15 residues. Germline CDR1 MGHRA, CDR2 YSYEKL. Data came from immunoSEQ multiplex PCR; TCRdb stores just in-frame clones and leaves some out. The sample contains roughly 69,000 clones, roughly 84% of which appear only once. Source material: peripheral blood. This receptor was identified in a woman in her forties or fifties with acute or convalescent COVID-19. The V gene is TRBV4-1, the J gene TRBJ1-1, with TRBD1 matching 8 bases. CDR3 residues: CASSRETGGYTEAFF. The CDR3 region has the DNA TGCGCCAGCAGCCGAGAAACAGGGGGTTACACTGAAGCTTTCTTT.